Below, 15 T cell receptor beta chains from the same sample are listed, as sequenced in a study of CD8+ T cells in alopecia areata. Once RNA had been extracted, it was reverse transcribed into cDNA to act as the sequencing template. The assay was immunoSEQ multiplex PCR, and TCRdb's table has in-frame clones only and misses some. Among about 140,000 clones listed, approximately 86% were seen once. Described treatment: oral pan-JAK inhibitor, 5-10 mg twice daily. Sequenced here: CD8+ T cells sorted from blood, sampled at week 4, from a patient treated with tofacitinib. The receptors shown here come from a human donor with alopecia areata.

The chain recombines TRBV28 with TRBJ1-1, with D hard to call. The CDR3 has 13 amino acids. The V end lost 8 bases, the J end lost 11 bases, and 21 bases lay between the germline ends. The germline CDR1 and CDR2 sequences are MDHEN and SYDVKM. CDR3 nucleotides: TGTGCCAGCCTCTCATGGGAGCTTACCGATGCTTTCTTT. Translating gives CASLSWELTDAFF. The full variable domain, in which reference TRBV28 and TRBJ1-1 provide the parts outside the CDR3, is DVKVTQSSRYLVKRTGEKVFLECVQDMDHENMFWYRQDPGLGLRLIYFSYDVKMKEKGDIPEGYSVSREKKERFSLILESASTNQTSMYLCASLSWELTDAFFGQGTRLTVV.

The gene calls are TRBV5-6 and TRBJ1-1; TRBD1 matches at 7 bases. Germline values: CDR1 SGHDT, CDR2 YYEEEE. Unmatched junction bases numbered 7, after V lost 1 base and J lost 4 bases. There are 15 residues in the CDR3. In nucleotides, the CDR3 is TGTGCCAGCAGCTTGACAGGGGAAGCCCCCACTGAAGCTTTCTTT. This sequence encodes CASSLTGEAPTEAFF.

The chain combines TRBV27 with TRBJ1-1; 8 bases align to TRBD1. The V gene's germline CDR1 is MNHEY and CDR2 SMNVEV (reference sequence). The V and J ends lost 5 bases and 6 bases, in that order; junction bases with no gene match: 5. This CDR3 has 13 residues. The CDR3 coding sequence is TGTGCCAGCAGTCTCGACAGGGGCGCTGAAGCTTTCTTT. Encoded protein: CASSLDRGAEAFF.

CDR3 nucleotide sequence: TGTGCCAGCAGTGCAAGCTCCTACGAGCAGTACTTC. It encodes CASSASSYEQYF. V and J are TRBV27 and TRBJ2-7, with no clear D. V was clipped by 5 bases and J by 0 bases, with 5 bases between them. From germline, CDR1 is MNHEY and CDR2 SMNVEV (reference sequence). The CDR3 runs to 12 residues.

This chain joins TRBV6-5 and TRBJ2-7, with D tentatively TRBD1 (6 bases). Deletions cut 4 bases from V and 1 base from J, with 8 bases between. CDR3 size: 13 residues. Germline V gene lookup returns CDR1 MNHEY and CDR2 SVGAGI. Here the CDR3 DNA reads TGTGCCAGCAGTTTACAGGGTTCCTACGAGCAGTACTTC. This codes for CASSLQGSYEQYF.

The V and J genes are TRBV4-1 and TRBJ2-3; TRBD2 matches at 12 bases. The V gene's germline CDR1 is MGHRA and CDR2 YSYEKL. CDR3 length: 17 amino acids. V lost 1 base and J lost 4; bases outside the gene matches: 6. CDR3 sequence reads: CASSQGRTSGISDTQYF. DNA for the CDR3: TGCGCCAGCAGCCAAGGCCGGACTAGCGGGATCTCAGATACGCAGTATTTT.

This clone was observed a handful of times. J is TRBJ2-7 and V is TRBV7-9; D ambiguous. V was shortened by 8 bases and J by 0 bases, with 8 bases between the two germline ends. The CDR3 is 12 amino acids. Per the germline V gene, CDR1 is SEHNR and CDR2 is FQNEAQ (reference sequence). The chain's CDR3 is CASPDGSYEQYF. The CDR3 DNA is TGTGCCAGCCCGGATGGCTCCTACGAGCAGTACTTC.

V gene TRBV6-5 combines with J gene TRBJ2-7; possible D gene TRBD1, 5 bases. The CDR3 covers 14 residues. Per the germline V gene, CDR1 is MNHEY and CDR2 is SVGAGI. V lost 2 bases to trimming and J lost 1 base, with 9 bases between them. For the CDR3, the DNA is TGTGCCAGCAGTTACGACAGCGTATCCTACGAGCAGTACTTC. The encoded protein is CASSYDSVSYEQYF.

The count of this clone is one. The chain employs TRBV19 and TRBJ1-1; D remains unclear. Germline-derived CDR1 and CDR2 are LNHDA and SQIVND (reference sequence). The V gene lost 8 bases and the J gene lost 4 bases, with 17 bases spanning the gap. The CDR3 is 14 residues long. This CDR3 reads CASAPTVWVTEAFF. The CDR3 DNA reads TGTGCCAGTGCCCCAACGGTCTGGGTCACTGAAGCTTTCTTT. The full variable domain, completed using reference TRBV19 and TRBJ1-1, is DGGITQSPKYLFRKEGQNVTLSCEQNLNHDAMYWYRQDPGQGLRLIYYSQIVNDFQKGDIAEGYSVSREKKESFPLTVTSAQKNPTAFYLCASAPTVWVTEAFFGQGTRLTVV.

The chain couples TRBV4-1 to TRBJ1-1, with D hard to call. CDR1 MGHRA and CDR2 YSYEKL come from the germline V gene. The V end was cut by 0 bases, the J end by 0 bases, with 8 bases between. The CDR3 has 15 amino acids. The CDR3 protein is CASSQEEQMNTEAFF. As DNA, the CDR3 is TGCGCCAGCAGCCAAGAGGAGCAGATGAACACTGAAGCTTTCTTT.

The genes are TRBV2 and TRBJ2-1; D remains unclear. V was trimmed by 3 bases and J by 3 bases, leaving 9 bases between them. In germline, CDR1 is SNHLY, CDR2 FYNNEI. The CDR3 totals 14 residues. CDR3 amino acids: CASSEGLGYNEQFF. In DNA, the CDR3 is TGTGCCAGCAGTGAGGGCCTCGGCTACAATGAGCAGTTCTTC.

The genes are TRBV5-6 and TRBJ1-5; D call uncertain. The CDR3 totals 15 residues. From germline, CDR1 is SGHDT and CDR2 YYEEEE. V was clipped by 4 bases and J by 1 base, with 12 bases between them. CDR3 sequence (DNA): TGTGCCAGCAGCCCCGGACCCGCGAGCAATCAGCCCCAGCATTTT. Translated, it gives CASSPGPASNQPQHF.

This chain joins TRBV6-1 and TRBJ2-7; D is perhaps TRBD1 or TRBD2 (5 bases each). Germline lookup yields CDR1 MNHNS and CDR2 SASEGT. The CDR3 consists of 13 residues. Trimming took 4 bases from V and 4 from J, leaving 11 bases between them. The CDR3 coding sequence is TGTGCCAGCAGTGGAGGGGTCCGTTACGAGCAGTACTTC. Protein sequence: CASSGGVRYEQYF.

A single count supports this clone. CDR3 bases: TGTGCCAGCGAGGGACAGGGGAACTACGAGCAGTACTTC. Amino acids: CASEGQGNYEQYF. The chain is built from TRBV6-1 and TRBJ2-7, with 10 bases that match TRBD1. This CDR3 spans 13 amino acids. Germline CDR1 and CDR2: MNHNS and SASEGT. With 8 bases clipped from V and 3 bases from J, the junction kept 4 bases outside the gene matches.

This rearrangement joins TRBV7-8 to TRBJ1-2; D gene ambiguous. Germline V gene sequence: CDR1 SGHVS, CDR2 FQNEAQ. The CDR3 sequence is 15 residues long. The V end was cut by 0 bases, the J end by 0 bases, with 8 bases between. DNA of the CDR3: TGTGCCAGCAGCTTAGCTGCTTGGACTAACTATGGCTACACCTTC. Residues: CASSLAAWTNYGYTF.